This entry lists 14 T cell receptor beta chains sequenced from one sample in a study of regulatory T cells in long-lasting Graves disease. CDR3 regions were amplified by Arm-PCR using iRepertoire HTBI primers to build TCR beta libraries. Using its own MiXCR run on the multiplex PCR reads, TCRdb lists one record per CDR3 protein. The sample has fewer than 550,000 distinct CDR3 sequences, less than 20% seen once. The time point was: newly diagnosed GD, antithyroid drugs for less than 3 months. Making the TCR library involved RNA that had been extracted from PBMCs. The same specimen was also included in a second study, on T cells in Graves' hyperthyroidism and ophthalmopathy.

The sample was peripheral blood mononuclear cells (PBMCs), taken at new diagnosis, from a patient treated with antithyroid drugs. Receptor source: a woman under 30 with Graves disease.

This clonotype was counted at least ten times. In nucleotides, the CDR3 is TGTGCCAGCAGCTTAGATCAGGGGGGGGAGCTGTTTTTT. Residues: CASSLDQGGELFF. J is TRBJ2-2 and V is TRBV11-3; tentatively, D is TRBD1 (6 bases). The CDR3 is made up of 13 amino acids. V gave up 0 bases and J gave up 8 bases, with 7 bases separating them. The germline CDR1 and CDR2 sequences are SGHNT and YENEEA.

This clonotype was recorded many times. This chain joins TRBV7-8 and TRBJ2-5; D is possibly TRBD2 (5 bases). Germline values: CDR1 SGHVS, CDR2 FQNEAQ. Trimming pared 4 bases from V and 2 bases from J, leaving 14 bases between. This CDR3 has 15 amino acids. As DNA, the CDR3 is TGTGCCAGCAGCTCCCTACCGGGGAGTCAAGAGACCCAGTACTTC. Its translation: CASSSLPGSQETQYF.

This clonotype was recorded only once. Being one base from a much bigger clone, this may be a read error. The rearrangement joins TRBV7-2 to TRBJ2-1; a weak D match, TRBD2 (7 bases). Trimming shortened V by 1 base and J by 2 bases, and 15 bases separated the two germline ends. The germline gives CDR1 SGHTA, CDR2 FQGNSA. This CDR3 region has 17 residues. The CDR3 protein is CASSLEGGSFPYNEQFF. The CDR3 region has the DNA TGTGCCAGCAGCTTAGAGGGGGGGTCCTTCCCCTACAATGAGCAGTTCTTC.

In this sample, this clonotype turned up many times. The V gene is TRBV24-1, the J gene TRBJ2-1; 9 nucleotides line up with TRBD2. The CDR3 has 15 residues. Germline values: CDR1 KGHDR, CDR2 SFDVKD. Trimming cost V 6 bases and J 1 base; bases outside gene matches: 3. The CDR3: CATSNSGSSYNEQFF. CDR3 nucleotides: TGTGCCACCAGTAATAGCGGGAGTTCCTACAATGAGCAGTTCTTC.

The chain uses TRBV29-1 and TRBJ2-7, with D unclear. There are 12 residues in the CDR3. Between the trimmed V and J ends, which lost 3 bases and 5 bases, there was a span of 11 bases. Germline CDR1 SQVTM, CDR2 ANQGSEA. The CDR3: CSVDMQGNEQYF. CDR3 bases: TGCAGCGTTGATATGCAAGGTAACGAGCAGTACTTC.

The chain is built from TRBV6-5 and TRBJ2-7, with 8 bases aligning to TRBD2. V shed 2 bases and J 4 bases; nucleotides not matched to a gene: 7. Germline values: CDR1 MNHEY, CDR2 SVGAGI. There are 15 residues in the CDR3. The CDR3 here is CASSYRSGASYEQYF. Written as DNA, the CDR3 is TGTGCCAGCAGTTACCGTAGCGGGGCTTCTTACGAGCAGTACTTC.

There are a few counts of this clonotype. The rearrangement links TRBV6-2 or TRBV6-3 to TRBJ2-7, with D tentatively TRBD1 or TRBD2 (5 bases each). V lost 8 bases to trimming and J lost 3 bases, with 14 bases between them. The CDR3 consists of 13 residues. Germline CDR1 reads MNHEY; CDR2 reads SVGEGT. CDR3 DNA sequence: TGTGCCAGCCGGTGGGGGAATCTCTACGAGCAGTACTTC. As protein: CASRWGNLYEQYF.

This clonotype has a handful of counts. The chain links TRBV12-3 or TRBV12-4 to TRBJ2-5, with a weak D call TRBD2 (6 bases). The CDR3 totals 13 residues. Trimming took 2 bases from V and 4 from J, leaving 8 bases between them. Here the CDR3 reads CASSLTGAETQYF. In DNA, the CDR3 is TGTGCCAGCAGTTTAACGGGAGCAGAGACCCAGTACTTC.

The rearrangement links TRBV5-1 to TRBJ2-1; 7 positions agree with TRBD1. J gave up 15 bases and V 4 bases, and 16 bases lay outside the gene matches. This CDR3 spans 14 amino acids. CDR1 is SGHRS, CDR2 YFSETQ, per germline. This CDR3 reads CASSAARTGYQGFF. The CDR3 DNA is TGCGCCAGCAGCGCGGCGCGGACAGGATATCAAGGGTTCTTC. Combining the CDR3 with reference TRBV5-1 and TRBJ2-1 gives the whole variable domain KAGVTQTPRYLIKTRGQQVTLSCSPISGHRSVSWYQQTPGQGLQFLFEYFSETQRNKGNFPGRFSGRQFSNSRSEMNVSTLELGDSALYLCASSAARTGYQGFFGPGTRLTVL.

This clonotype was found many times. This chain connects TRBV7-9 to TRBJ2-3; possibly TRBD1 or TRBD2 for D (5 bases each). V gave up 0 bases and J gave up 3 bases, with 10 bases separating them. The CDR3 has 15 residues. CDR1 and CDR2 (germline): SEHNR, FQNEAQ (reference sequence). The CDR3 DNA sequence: TGTGCCAGCAGCTTAGCGGGGGTCGTGACAGATACGCAGTATTTT. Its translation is CASSLAGVVTDTQYF.

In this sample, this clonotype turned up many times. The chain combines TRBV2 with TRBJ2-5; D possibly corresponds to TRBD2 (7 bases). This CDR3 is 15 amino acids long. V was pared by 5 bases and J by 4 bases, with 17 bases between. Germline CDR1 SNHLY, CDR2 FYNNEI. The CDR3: CASSRGDTAVETQYF. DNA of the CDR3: TGTGCCAGCAGTCGGGGGGACACCGCCGTAGAGACCCAGTACTTC.

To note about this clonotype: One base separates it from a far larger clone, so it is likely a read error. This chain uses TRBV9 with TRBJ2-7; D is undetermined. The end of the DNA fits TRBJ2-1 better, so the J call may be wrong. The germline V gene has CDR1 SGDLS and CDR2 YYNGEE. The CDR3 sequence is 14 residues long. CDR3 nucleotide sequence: TGTGCCAGCAGCCCGGCCTTGGCCCTCTACGAGCAGTTCTTC. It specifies CASSPALALYEQFF.

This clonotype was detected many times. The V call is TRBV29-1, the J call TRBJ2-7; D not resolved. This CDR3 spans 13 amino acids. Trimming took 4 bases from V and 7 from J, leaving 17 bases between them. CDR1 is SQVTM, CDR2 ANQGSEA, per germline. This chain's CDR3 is CSVAASVALEQYF. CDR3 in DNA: TGCAGCGTTGCCGCTAGTGTTGCACTGGAGCAGTACTTC.

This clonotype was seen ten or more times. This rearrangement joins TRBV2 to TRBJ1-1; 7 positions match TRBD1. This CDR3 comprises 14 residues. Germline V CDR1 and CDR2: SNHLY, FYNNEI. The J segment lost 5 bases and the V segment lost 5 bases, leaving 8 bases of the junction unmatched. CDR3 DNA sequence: TGTGCCAGCAGTCAGGACAGGTTTAGGACTGAAGCTTTCTTT. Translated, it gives CASSQDRFRTEAFF.